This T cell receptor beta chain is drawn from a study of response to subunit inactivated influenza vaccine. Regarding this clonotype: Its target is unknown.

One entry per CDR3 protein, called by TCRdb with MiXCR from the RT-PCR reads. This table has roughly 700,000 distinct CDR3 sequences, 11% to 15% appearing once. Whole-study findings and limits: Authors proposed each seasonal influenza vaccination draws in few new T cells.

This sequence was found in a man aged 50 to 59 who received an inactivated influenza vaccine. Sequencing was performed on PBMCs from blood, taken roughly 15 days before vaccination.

The CDR3: CASRRVGASYEQYF. The CDR3 nucleotides are TGTGCCAGCAGACGCGTGGGGGCCTCCTACGAGCAGTACTTC. This chain joins TRBV28 and TRBJ2-7; weak D call: TRBD1 (6 bases). This CDR3 region has 14 residues. V was cut by 6 bases and J by 0 bases, with 12 bases left in between. Germline V gene sequence: CDR1 MDHEN, CDR2 SYDVKM.